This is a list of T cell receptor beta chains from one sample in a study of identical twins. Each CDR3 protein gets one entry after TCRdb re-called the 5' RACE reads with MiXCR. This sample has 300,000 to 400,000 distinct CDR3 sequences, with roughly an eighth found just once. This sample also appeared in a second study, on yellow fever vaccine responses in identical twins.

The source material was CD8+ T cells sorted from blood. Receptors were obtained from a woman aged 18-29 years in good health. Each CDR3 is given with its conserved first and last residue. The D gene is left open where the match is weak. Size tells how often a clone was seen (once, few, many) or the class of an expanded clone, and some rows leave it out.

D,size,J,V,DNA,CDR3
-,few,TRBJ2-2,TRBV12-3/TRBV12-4,TGTGCCAGCAGTTTACAGCGTTTCACCGGGGAGCTGTTTTTT,CASSLQRFTGELFF
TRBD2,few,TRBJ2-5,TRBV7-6,TGTGCCAGCAGCTTAGGGCTAGCGGACGCTCATGGAGGCACCCAGTACTTC,CASSLGLADAHGGTQYF
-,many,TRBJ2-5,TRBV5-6,TGTGCCAGCAGCTTTGGAGGGGGCTTGGGGGAGACCCAGTACTTC,CASSFGGGLGETQYF
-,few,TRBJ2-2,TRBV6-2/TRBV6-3,TGTGCCAGCAGCCCTAATAACGGGGAGCTGTTTTTT,CASSPNNGELFF
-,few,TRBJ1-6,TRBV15,TGTGCCACCTCTTTTACTGAGGAAACTGGTTCACCCCTCCACTTT,CATSFTEETGSPLHF
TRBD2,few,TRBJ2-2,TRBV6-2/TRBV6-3,TGTGCCAGCAGAACCGGGACTAGCGCCACCGGGGAGCTGTTTTTT,CASRTGTSATGELFF
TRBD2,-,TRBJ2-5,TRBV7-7,TGTGCCAGCAGCTTAAGCGGGGGGGCCGCAGAGACCCAGTACTTC,CASSLSGGAAETQYF
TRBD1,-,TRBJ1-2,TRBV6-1,TGTGCCATCATCACCGGGACAGGGTTGGATGGCTACACCTTC,CAIITGTGLDGYTF
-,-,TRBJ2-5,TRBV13,TGTGCCAGCAGCTTAGGGTCTTTTTCGGTGGGGCCTCGGGAGACCCAGTACTTC,CASSLGSFSVGPRETQYF
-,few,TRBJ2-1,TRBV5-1,TGCGCCAGCAACAGAGGGCCCAATGAGCAGTTCTTC,CASNRGPNEQFF
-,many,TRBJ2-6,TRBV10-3,TGTGCCAACCCTAAACAGGGAAAGGTCTCTGGGGCCAACGTCCTGACTTTC,CANPKQGKVSGANVLTF
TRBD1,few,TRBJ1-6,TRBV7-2,TGTGCCAGCAGCCCCAGGGGGGGGACCAATTCACCCCTCCACTTT,CASSPRGGTNSPLHF
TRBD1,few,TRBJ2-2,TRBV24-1,TGTGCCACCAGTGATAACCGGCGACAGGGGAACACCGGGGAGCTGTTTTTT,CATSDNRRQGNTGELFF
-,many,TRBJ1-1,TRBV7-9,TGTGCCAGCAGCCCCAAAGCCTCGGGGTTCGAAGCTTTCTTT,CASSPKASGFEAFF
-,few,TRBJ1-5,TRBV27,TGTGCCAGCAGTTTGGGATTTAGCAATCAGCCCCAGCATTTT,CASSLGFSNQPQHF
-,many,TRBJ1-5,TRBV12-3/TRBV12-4,TGTGCCAGCAGCCTTGATCAGCCCCAGCATTTT,CASSLDQPQHF
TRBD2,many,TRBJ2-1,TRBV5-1,TGCGCCAGCAGCTTGGACGGGGGGTGGGATGAGCAGTTCTTC,CASSLDGGWDEQFF
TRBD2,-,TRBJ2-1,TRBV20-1,TGCAGTGCTAGAGATCGACGGGGGGGTGAGCAGTTCTTC,CSARDRRGGEQFF
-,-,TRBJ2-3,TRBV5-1,TGCGCCAGCAGCCCGGGACTTACTAGCACAGATACGCAGTATTTT,CASSPGLTSTDTQYF
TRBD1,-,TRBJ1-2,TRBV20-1,TGCAGTGCTAGATCAGGACAGGGGGTCTCCTATGGCTACACCTTC,CSARSGQGVSYGYTF
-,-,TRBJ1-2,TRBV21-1,TGTGCCAGCAGCAGAGCTGAGAATGGCTACACCTTC,CASSRAENGYTF
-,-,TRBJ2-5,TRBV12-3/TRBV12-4,TGTGCCAGCAGTTTGGATAGTGGGGAGACCCAGTACTTC,CASSLDSGETQYF
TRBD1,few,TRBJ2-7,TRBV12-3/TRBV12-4,TGTGCCAGCAGTTTAGCTGGGTTCACAGGGGCAGTCGAGCAGTACTTC,CASSLAGFTGAVEQYF
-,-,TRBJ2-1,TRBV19,TGTGCCAGTACGGCGGGGGCAGAGGTTAATGAGCAGTTCTTC,CASTAGAEVNEQFF
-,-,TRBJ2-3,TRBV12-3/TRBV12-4,TGTGCCAGCAGAATTAGGGCCCCCCGGGACGCAAGCACAGATACGCAGTATTTT,CASRIRAPRDASTDTQYF
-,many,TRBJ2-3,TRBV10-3,TGTGCCATCAGTGACGGGACTGTCACAGATACGCAGTATTTT,CAISDGTVTDTQYF
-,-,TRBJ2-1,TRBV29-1,TGCAGCGCCGTGCGACAGGATTCCTACAATGAGCAGTTCTTC,CSAVRQDSYNEQFF
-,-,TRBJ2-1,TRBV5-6,TGTGCCAGCAGCTTAGCGGTGTTCGGCTCCTACAATGAGCAGTTCTTC,CASSLAVFGSYNEQFF
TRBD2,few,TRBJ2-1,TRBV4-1,TGCGCCAGCAGCCCCCTACGACTAGCGAGCTCCTACAATGAGCAGTTCTTC,CASSPLRLASSYNEQFF
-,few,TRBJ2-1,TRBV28,TGTGCCAGCAGTTTAGCGCTTAGAGGGCCGTACAATGAGCAGTTCTTC,CASSLALRGPYNEQFF
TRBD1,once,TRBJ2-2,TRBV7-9,TGTGCCAGCAGCGTGGGGGACAGGCCGGTCACCGGGGAGCTGTTTTTT,CASSVGDRPVTGELFF
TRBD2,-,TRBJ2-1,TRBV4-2,TGTGCCAGCAGCCAACGCGGGAGAGCGGACAATGAGCAGTTCTTC,CASSQRGRADNEQFF
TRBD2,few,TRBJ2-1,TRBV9,TGTGCCAGCAGCGTAGGGGGAGGGCTGGGGTTATACAATGAGCAGTTCTTC,CASSVGGGLGLYNEQFF
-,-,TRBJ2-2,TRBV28,TGTGCCAGCAGTCTACCGGGCGAAACGAACACCGGGGAGCTGTTTTTT,CASSLPGETNTGELFF
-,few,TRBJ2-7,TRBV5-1,TGCGCCAGCAGCTTGCTGGAAAGTTCAATCTACGAGCAGTACTTC,CASSLLESSIYEQYF
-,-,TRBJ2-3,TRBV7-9,TGTGCCAGCGGGACGTCCCTCACAGATACGCAGTATTTT,CASGTSLTDTQYF
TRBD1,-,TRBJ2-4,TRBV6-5,TGTGCCAGCAGTTACGGGGTCGGGACAGGGGTATTGTACTTC,CASSYGVGTGVLYF
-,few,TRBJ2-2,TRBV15,TGTGCCACCAGCGGAGGCAGTGTCACCCCGAACACCGGGGAGCTGTTTTTT,CATSGGSVTPNTGELFF
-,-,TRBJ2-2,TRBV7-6,TGTGCCAGCAGCTTTTTGGCGGGGGCCTCGAACACCGGGGAGCTGTTTTTT,CASSFLAGASNTGELFF
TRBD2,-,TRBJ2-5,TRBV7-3,TGTACCCGCTGCCCTATCGGGGCTAGCGGGGCACAAGAGACCCAGTACTTC,CTRCPIGASGAQETQYF
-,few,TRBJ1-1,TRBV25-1,TGTGCCAGCAGTGCCCGGGGGGGAGCTTTCTTT,CASSARGGAFF
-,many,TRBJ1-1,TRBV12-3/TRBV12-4,TGTGCCAGCAGTTTTGGCCTTATGAACACTGAAGCTTTCTTT,CASSFGLMNTEAFF
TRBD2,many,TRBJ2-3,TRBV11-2,TGTGCCAGCAGCCCAACCTGGCTAGCGGGGGGCGTTGTCACAGATACGCAGTATTTT,CASSPTWLAGGVVTDTQYF
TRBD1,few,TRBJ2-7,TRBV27,TGTGCCAGCAGCCGGGACAGGGTCCACGAGCAGTACTTC,CASSRDRVHEQYF
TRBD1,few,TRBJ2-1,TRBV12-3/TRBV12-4,TGTGCCAGCAGTCCCTGGACAGGGATCTACAATGAGCAGTTCTTC,CASSPWTGIYNEQFF
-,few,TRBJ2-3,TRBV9,TGTGCCAGCAGCGGACTGACCCGGGCCGATACGCAGTATTTT,CASSGLTRADTQYF
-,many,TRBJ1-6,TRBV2,TGTGCCAGCAATCGACAGATAAATTCACCCCTCCACTTT,CASNRQINSPLHF
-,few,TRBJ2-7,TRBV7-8,TGTGCCAGCAGCTTAGCGCCGGGCGACATAAACGAGCAGTACTTC,CASSLAPGDINEQYF
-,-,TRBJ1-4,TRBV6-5,TGTGCCAGCAGTTACTCGAGTCCGGGGGGCTTTGAAAAACTGTTTTTT,CASSYSSPGGFEKLFF
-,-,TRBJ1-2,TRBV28,TGTGCCAGCAGAACCCATGGGGCCGTGTCCTATGGCTACACCTTC,CASRTHGAVSYGYTF
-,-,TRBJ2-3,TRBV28,TGTGCCAGCAGTTTGGAGGCCACCACAGATACGCAGTATTTT,CASSLEATTDTQYF
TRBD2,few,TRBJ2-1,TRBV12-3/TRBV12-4,TGTGCCAGCAGTACCACACTAGCGGGAGGGTCGAATGAGCAGTTCTTC,CASSTTLAGGSNEQFF
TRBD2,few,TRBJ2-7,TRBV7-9,TGTGCCAGCAGCTCTAGCGGGCCGAGCTCCTACGAGCAGTACTTC,CASSSSGPSSYEQYF
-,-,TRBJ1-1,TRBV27,TGTGCCAGCAGTCCTCCGTGGGGCACTGAAGCTTTCTTT,CASSPPWGTEAFF
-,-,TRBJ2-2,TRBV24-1,TGTGCCACCAGTGTGGCGGGCCGTGGGGCCGGGGAGCTGTTTTTT,CATSVAGRGAGELFF
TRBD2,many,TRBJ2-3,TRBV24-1,TGTGCCACCAGTGATCTAGCGGGGGGTAGCACAGATACGCAGTATTTT,CATSDLAGGSTDTQYF
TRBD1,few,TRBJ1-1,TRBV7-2,TGTGCCAGCAGCGGGTGGACAGGGAGCACTGAAGCTTTCTTT,CASSGWTGSTEAFF